One and the same sample provided the 31 T cell receptor beta chains below, sequenced in a study of T-cell memory formation after mild COVID-19. TCRdb called the 5' RACE reads again in MiXCR, with one record for every CDR3 protein. The sample gives about 150,000 distinct CDR3 sequences, 20% to 25% of which show up once; around 22% is in the top ten. The source material was PBMCs or a T cell subset sorted from them (not recorded which). These receptor sequences come from an adult woman who had mild COVID-19 (a few samples of this study predate the infection). Cell type and time point are not known.

The chain uses TRBV5-6 and TRBJ1-2; D possibly corresponds to TRBD1 (5 bases). V was pared by 2 bases and J by 4 bases, with 12 bases between. The CDR3 is 14 residues long. Germline-derived CDR1 and CDR2 are SGHDT and YYEEEE. As DNA, the CDR3 is TGTGCCAGCAGCTTAAGGGGTGGCGGCTATGGCTACACCTTC. Amino acid sequence: CASSLRGGGYGYTF.

V gene TRBV7-6 combines with J gene TRBJ2-2, with D unclear. Trimming took 0 bases from V and 6 from J, leaving 8 bases between them. CDR1 and CDR2 (germline): SGHVS, FNYEAQ. The CDR3 has 14 residues. The CDR3 region is CASSLAAGPGELFF. CDR3 in DNA: TGTGCCAGCAGCTTAGCTGCCGGGCCCGGGGAGCTGTTTTTT.

This clonotype turned up a few times. The chain recombines TRBV9 with TRBJ2-7; TRBD2 aligns across 13 bases. This CDR3 contains 14 residues. The germline V gene encodes CDR1 SGDLS and CDR2 YYNGEE. V lost 3 bases, J lost 4 bases, and 1 base stayed unmatched. The DNA for the CDR3 is TGTGCCAGCAGCGGGACTAGCGGGAGTTACGAGCAGTACTTC. Translated, it gives CASSGTSGSYEQYF.

This clonotype has only a few counts. This sequence joins TRBV7-8 and TRBJ1-1; D might be TRBD1 (5 bases). The CDR3 runs to 12 residues. CDR1 SGHVS and CDR2 FQNEAQ come from the germline V gene. Trimming removed 4 bases from V and 8 bases from J, with 11 bases in between. The CDR3 DNA is TGTGCCAGCAGCTCCAGGGTGCCCGAAGCTTTCTTT. Its translation is CASSSRVPEAFF.

J is TRBJ2-2 and V is TRBV9; 12 positions match TRBD1. From germline, CDR1 is SGDLS and CDR2 YYNGEE. V lost 3 bases to trimming and J lost 6 bases; unmatched junction nucleotides: 6. The CDR3 covers 16 residues. Here the CDR3 reads CASSAPGQGASGELFF. CDR3 DNA sequence: TGTGCCAGCAGCGCACCGGGACAGGGGGCTTCCGGGGAGCTGTTTTTT.

This chain connects TRBV7-6 to TRBJ2-3, with 11 nucleotides matching TRBD2. Losses at the gene ends were 3 bases for V and 0 bases for J; bases not matched to a gene: 11. The CDR3 consists of 19 residues. CDR1 is SGHVS, CDR2 FNYEAQ, per germline. The CDR3: CASSFLRLAGGPSTDTQYF. The CDR3 DNA is TGTGCCAGCAGCTTTTTGCGGCTAGCGGGAGGCCCTAGCACAGATACGCAGTATTTT.

This chain connects TRBV24-1 to TRBJ2-2, with D possibly being TRBD1 (6 bases). From germline, CDR1 is KGHDR and CDR2 SFDVKD. The length of the CDR3 is 15 residues. Trimming removed 7 bases from V and 2 bases from J, with 13 bases in between. This chain's CDR3 is CATSLGQINTGELFF. In DNA, the CDR3 is TGTGCCACCAGCCTTGGACAGATCAACACCGGGGAGCTGTTTTTT.

This clonotype was counted only a few times. The rearrangement uses TRBV2 and TRBJ2-3, with 11 bases that match TRBD2. The CDR3 is 16 residues long. Germline CDR1 reads SNHLY; CDR2 reads FYNNEI. With V trimmed by 1 base and J by 2 bases, 2 bases remained unmatched. CDR3 bases: TGTGCCAGCAGTGAAGGACTAGCGGGGCCCACAGATACGCAGTATTTT. This gives the protein CASSEGLAGPTDTQYF.

In this sample, this clonotype turned up a few times. The chain links TRBV24-1 to TRBJ1-4, with 8 positions matching TRBD1. The CDR3 has 15 residues. The germline CDR1 and CDR2 sequences are KGHDR and SFDVKD. Trimming removed 4 bases from V and 8 bases from J; junction bases left unmatched: 8. The CDR3 sequence: CATSDHDRGGEKLFF. CDR3 DNA sequence: TGTGCCACCAGTGACCATGACAGGGGAGGGGAAAAACTGTTTTTT.

This clonotype was seen a handful of times. The chain couples TRBV10-3 to TRBJ2-5; TRBD2 aligns across 9 bases. The length of the CDR3 is 18 residues. The trim removed 3 bases at V and 0 bases at J, leaving 11 bases unmatched. Germline V gene sequence: CDR1 ENHRY, CDR2 SYGVKD. Here the CDR3 DNA reads TGTGCCATCAGTGACCCTACCGGTAGCGGGAGAAACCAAGAGACCCAGTACTTC. This encodes CAISDPTGSGRNQETQYF.

The chain joins TRBV19 to TRBJ1-1; D gene uncertain. The ends were cut back, 5 bases at V and 4 bases at J, with 14 bases in the middle. CDR3 length: 14 residues. Germline CDR1 and CDR2: LNHDA and SQIVND (reference sequence). CDR3 bases: TGTGCCAGTAGTGCCCAGGACCACATCACTGAAGCTTTCTTT. Its protein is CASSAQDHITEAFF.

This clonotype was counted between two and nine times. The chain links TRBV2 to TRBJ1-1; D uncertain. Germline V gene data show CDR1 as SNHLY and CDR2 as FYNNEI. CDR3 length: 13 residues. Trimming pared 7 bases from V and 5 bases from J, leaving 14 bases between. The CDR3 sequence: CASNRASRTEAFF. CDR3 bases: TGTGCCAGCAATCGGGCATCGCGGACTGAAGCTTTCTTT.

The gene calls are TRBV6-5 and TRBJ2-7; 8 bases map to TRBD2. This CDR3 is 14 amino acids long. Germline trimming cut 5 bases from V and 4 bases from J; bases unmatched to any gene: 7. Germline lookup yields CDR1 MNHEY and CDR2 SVGAGI. CDR3 sequence reads: CASSPRGGKYEQYF. CDR3 nucleotide sequence: TGTGCCAGCAGTCCCCGGGGGGGGAAATACGAGCAGTACTTC.

This clonotype has only a few counts. The V and J genes are TRBV9 and TRBJ1-2; D uncertain. The germline gives CDR1 SGDLS, CDR2 YYNGEE. The V and J ends lost 3 bases and 4 bases respectively, with 16 bases between them. The CDR3 is 15 amino acids. In DNA form, the CDR3 reads TGTGCCAGCAGCGGGCGCCCCGCAGCCCCCTATGGCTACACCTTC. This encodes CASSGRPAAPYGYTF.

This rearrangement joins TRBV7-9 to TRBJ2-1; D gene uncertain. V was trimmed by 4 bases and J by 2 bases, leaving 15 bases between them. The CDR3 is 16 residues long. The germline CDR1 and CDR2 sequences are SEHNR and FQNEAQ (reference sequence). DNA of the CDR3: TGTGCCAGCAGCTCCCTAATGGGTCGCACCTACAATGAGCAGTTCTTC. It yields the protein CASSSLMGRTYNEQFF.

This clonotype was seen a handful of times. This sequence joins TRBV3-1 and TRBJ2-5, with D possibly TRBD1 on 5 matching bases. Trimming removed 0 bases from V and 0 bases from J, with 11 bases in between. The CDR3 runs to 16 residues. The germline V gene encodes CDR1 LGHDT and CDR2 YNNKEL (reference sequence). The CDR3 nucleotides read TGTGCCAGCAGCCAAGAGGAAGGGGTGTACCAAGAGACCCAGTACTTC. Encoded protein: CASSQEEGVYQETQYF.

This clonotype came up a few times. V is TRBV7-3 and J is TRBJ2-1, with 9 bases identical to TRBD2. CDR1 is SGHTA and CDR2 is FQGTGA in the germline V gene. The CDR3 totals 15 residues. The junction had 7 bases not matched to a gene; V was cut back by 3 bases and J by 7 bases. The CDR3 sequence: CASSLLAGNTNEQFF. The CDR3 DNA is TGTGCCAGCAGCTTGCTAGCGGGAAACACAAATGAGCAGTTCTTC.

The CDR3: CAAGWENADEQYF. In DNA form, the CDR3 reads TGTGCCGCGGGATGGGAGAATGCCGACGAGCAGTACTTC. The chain combines TRBV12-5 with TRBJ2-7, with D possibly TRBD2 on 6 matching bases. This CDR3 comprises 13 residues. Germline CDR1 is LGHNT and CDR2 is FRNRAP.

The V and J genes are TRBV4-2 and TRBJ2-1; 9 nucleotides line up with TRBD2. J gave up 2 bases and V 0 bases, and 5 bases lay outside the gene matches. The germline CDR1 and CDR2 sequences are LGHNA and YNFKEQ. CDR3 length equals 17 residues. CDR3 in DNA: TGTGCCAGCAGCCAAGATCAGGCTAGCGGGGCCTACAATGAGCAGTTCTTC. Translation: CASSQDQASGAYNEQFF.

This clonotype came up a few times. V usage is TRBV20-1 and J usage is TRBJ2-1, with TRBD2 identical over 9 bases. CDR1 is DFQATT, CDR2 SNEGSKA, per germline (reference sequence). The CDR3 consists of 16 residues. After removal of 1 base from V and 4 bases from J, the junction contained 8 bases not matched to a gene. CDR3 loop: CSARVFRLAEYNEQFF. For the CDR3, the DNA is TGCAGTGCTAGAGTATTCAGACTAGCGGAATACAATGAGCAGTTCTTC.

The V gene is TRBV7-9, the J gene TRBJ2-6; a possible D gene is TRBD2 (6 bases). Germline V gives CDR1 SEHNR, CDR2 FQNEAQ (reference sequence). V was shortened by 0 bases and J by 1 base, with 19 bases between the two germline ends. The CDR3 consists of 20 residues. Here the CDR3 DNA reads TGTGCCAGCAGCTTAGCGGGTGGCAGGGCGGGATCGTCTGGGGCCAACGTCCTGACTTTC. Its protein product is CASSLAGGRAGSSGANVLTF. The full variable domain, completed using reference TRBV7-9 and TRBJ2-6, is DTGVSQNPRHKITKRGQNVTFRCDPISEHNRLYWYRQTLGQGPEFLTYFQNEAQLEKSRLLSDRFSAERPKGSFSTLEIQRTEQGDSAMYLCASSLAGGRAGSSGANVLTFGAGSRLTVL.

The rearrangement links TRBV9 to TRBJ1-2; 7 bases are a match to TRBD1. The CDR3 covers 15 residues. The germline V gene has CDR1 SGDLS and CDR2 YYNGEE. The junction had 8 bases not matched to a gene; V was cut back by 0 bases and J by 6 bases. In DNA form, the CDR3 reads TGTGCCAGCAGCGTAGGGGACAGCCTTAATGATGGCTACACCTTC. Its protein product is CASSVGDSLNDGYTF.

The chain is built from TRBV9 and TRBJ2-3, with 11 nucleotides matching TRBD2. This CDR3 is 15 amino acids long. Germline V CDR1 and CDR2: SGDLS, YYNGEE. The V segment lost 3 bases and the J segment 4 bases; nucleotides outside the gene matches: 4. CDR3: CASSETGLAADTQYF. The CDR3, as DNA: TGTGCCAGCAGCGAAACGGGACTAGCGGCAGATACGCAGTATTTT. Filled out from reference TRBV9 and TRBJ2-3, the complete variable domain reads DSGVTQTPKHLITATGQRVTLRCSPRSGDLSVYWYQQSLDQGLQFLIQYYNGEERAKGNILERFSAQQFPDLHSELNLSSLELGDSALYFCASSETGLAADTQYFGPGTRLTVL.

This clonotype was recorded a few times. This chain links TRBV20-1 with TRBJ2-1; 10 bases fit TRBD2. Germline CDR1 is DFQATT and CDR2 is SNEGSKA (reference sequence). Unmatched junction bases numbered 6, after V lost 1 base and J lost 9 bases. This CDR3 is built from 14 residues. Here the CDR3 reads CSARGLAGASEQFF. In nucleotides, the CDR3 is TGCAGTGCTAGAGGTCTAGCGGGAGCGTCTGAGCAGTTCTTC.

The chain uses TRBV5-1 and TRBJ1-6; the match to TRBD1 covers 7 bases. The CDR3 covers 15 residues. CDR1 and CDR2 from the germline V gene are SGHRS and YFSETQ. The junction had 12 bases not matched to a gene; V was cut back by 4 bases and J by 11 bases. The CDR3 DNA is TGCGCCAGCAGCCTGCAGGGGGGGCCCAAAACACCCCTCCACTTT. Amino acid sequence: CASSLQGGPKTPLHF.

The rearrangement joins TRBV6-4 to TRBJ2-3; a weak D match, TRBD2 (6 bases). V lost 0 bases, J lost 2 bases, and 12 bases lay in between. The germline V gene encodes CDR1 MRHNA and CDR2 SNTAGT. This CDR3 is 16 amino acids long. CDR3 region: CASSDSSSGDTDTQYF. The CDR3 region has the DNA TGTGCCAGCAGTGACTCCTCATCGGGAGACACAGATACGCAGTATTTT.

On this clonotype: At one end the junction does not follow the germline gene, possibly because of a read error. This chain joins TRBV4-1 and TRBJ2-7; D ambiguous. CDR3 length: 13 residues. CDR1 and CDR2 from the germline V gene are MGHRA and YSYEKL. Written as DNA, the CDR3 is TGCGCCAGCAGCCAAGTCCCTAGTGAGCCCCCCTTCTTC. This codes for CASSQVPSEPPFF.

This clonotype was found a few times. The CDR3 loop is CATSRDLGGGNQPQHF. In DNA form, the CDR3 reads TGTGCCACCAGCAGAGATTTGGGAGGAGGAAATCAGCCCCAGCATTTT. The chain has TRBV15 and TRBJ1-5; D is unclear. The germline V gene encodes CDR1 LNHNV and CDR2 YYDKDF (reference sequence). The CDR3 has 16 amino acids. Trimming took 0 bases from V and 4 from J, leaving 13 bases between them.

This clonotype was found a few times. This chain joins TRBV7-8 and TRBJ2-3; 7 bases line up with TRBD2. The CDR3 is 17 amino acids. The germline V gene encodes CDR1 SGHVS and CDR2 FQNEAQ. The J segment lost 3 bases and the V segment lost 4 bases, leaving 13 bases of the junction unmatched. CDR3 DNA sequence: TGTGCCAGCAGCTCCCCTCGGGCGGGAGAAGGGACAGATACGCAGTATTTT. Its translation: CASSSPRAGEGTDTQYF.

This clonotype was counted only a few times. This chain joins TRBV4-2 and TRBJ2-2; 8 bases fit TRBD2. The CDR3 contains 18 residues. V trimming: 0 bases; J trimming: 6 bases; junction bases outside the gene matches: 12. Germline-derived CDR1 and CDR2 are LGHNA and YNFKEQ. CDR3 sequence reads: CASSQDLEFGGAAGELFF. The CDR3 DNA follows: TGTGCCAGCAGCCAAGATTTGGAGTTCGGGGGGGCAGCCGGGGAGCTGTTTTTT.

This clonotype was observed a handful of times. This chain uses TRBV7-8 with TRBJ2-1, with D perhaps TRBD2 (6 bases). The CDR3 extends over 17 amino acids. With 8 bases removed from V and 6 bases from J, the gap between germline ends came to 26 bases. The germline gives CDR1 SGHVS, CDR2 FQNEAQ. As DNA, the CDR3 is TGTGCCAGCCTTCATAGCGGCCCAGCTATTAGTGGCAATGAGCAGTTCTTC. Protein: CASLHSGPAISGNEQFF.